This TCR beta chain is drawn from a study of OX40 agonist ivuxolimab in advanced cancers. About the research overall: Partial responses were observed in three patients, of whom one had hepatocellular carcinoma and two had cutaneous melanoma. General study points: Expanded peripheral T-cell antigen specificity went undetermined.

The repertoire was sequenced with immunoSEQ multiplex PCR; TCRdb's copy has only in-frame clones and lacks some. Among 94,000 or so clones, around four fifths were seen once, and the ten largest hold 1.1%. This clone was counted a few times. Its specificity is not known. The sample contains more than one DNA sequence encoding this CDR3. V lost 3 bases and J lost 5; bases outside the gene matches: 3. This CDR3 has 13 residues. Per the germline V gene, CDR1 is KGHSH and CDR2 is LQKENI. The specimen was CD4+ or CD8+ T cells sorted from blood, collected in a trial of the OX40 agonist ivuxolimab. The V and J genes are TRBV18 and TRBJ1-2, with TRBD1 identical over 7 bases. This TCR came from an adult with an advanced solid tumor such as melanoma, head and neck, liver or kidney cancer. CDR3 in DNA: TGTGCCAGCTCACCTGGACAGGAATATGGCTACACCTTC. Its translation: CASSPGQEYGYTF.